One sample yielded the 25 T cell receptor beta chains listed below, sequenced in a study of T cell responses to AZD1222 COVID-19 vaccine. Generated by immunoSEQ multiplex PCR, the TCRdb table keeps only in-frame clones and is missing some. The sample gives about 160,000 clones, about nine tenths of which show up once; 3% to 3.5% is in the top ten. The sample in question was peripheral blood, obtained 28 days after the second AZD1222 dose. The receptors were gathered from an adult who received the AZD1222 COVID-19 vaccine.

The chain links TRBV27 to TRBJ2-2, with D unresolved. There are 12 residues in the CDR3. From germline, CDR1 is MNHEY and CDR2 SMNVEV (reference sequence). The V and J ends lost 2 bases and 4 bases respectively, with 2 bases between them. In DNA form, the CDR3 reads TGTGCCAGCAGTTTACGCACCGGGGAGCTGTTTTTT. Translated, it gives CASSLRTGELFF.

The genes are TRBV2 and TRBJ1-5, with 7 bases identical to TRBD1. CDR1 and CDR2 from the germline V gene are SNHLY and FYNNEI. The CDR3 sequence is 15 residues long. The junction had 6 bases not matched to a gene; V was cut back by 5 bases and J by 2 bases. CDR3 region: CASSRDREGNQPQHF. The CDR3 DNA reads as TGTGCCAGCAGTCGAGACAGGGAGGGCAATCAGCCCCAGCATTTT.

The chain uses TRBV19 and TRBJ2-7, with TRBD2 identical over 13 bases. The CDR3 runs 20 residues. V lost 1 base and J lost 3; bases outside the gene matches: 15. The germline gives CDR1 LNHDA, CDR2 SQIVND (reference sequence). CDR3 sequence (DNA): TGTGCCAGTAGTATAGGCAGGACTAGCGGGAGACCCAACCACCGCTACGAGCAGTACTTC. Translation: CASSIGRTSGRPNHRYEQYF.

The chain links TRBV29-1 to TRBJ1-1; D is possibly TRBD1 (6 bases). Trimming removed 7 bases at V and 6 bases at J, with 18 bases between. Germline CDR1 reads SQVTM; CDR2 reads ANQGSEA. The CDR3 has 13 amino acids. The CDR3: CSGGGGSKAEAFF. CDR3 sequence (DNA): TGCAGCGGGGGAGGGGGTTCGAAGGCTGAAGCTTTCTTT.

This chain joins TRBV9 and TRBJ2-3; 9 bases match TRBD2. The germline V gene encodes CDR1 SGDLS and CDR2 YYNGEE. V lost 0 bases and J lost 2; bases outside the gene matches: 16. The CDR3 is 20 residues long. The CDR3 loop reads CASSVVGREGLPHYTDTQYF. For the CDR3, the DNA is TGTGCCAGCAGCGTAGTTGGGCGGGAGGGCCTACCCCACTACACAGATACGCAGTATTTT.

The CDR3 is CASRDRGISYEQYF. In nucleotides, the CDR3 is TGTGCCAGCCGGGACAGGGGAATAAGCTACGAGCAGTACTTC. The chain employs TRBV2 and TRBJ2-7; 10 bases fit TRBD1. CDR1 and CDR2 (germline): SNHLY, FYNNEI. V trimming: 8 bases; J trimming: 3 bases; junction bases outside the gene matches: 7. CDR3 size: 14 residues.

This clone was recorded only once. V and J are TRBV12-3 or TRBV12-4 and TRBJ1-2; unclear D gene. The CDR3 totals 12 residues. Deletions cut 3 bases from V and 9 bases from J, with 11 bases between. CDR3 sequence reads: CASSLNGRSYTF. The CDR3 DNA follows: TGTGCCAGCAGTTTGAACGGCCGTAGCTACACCTTC.

The chain couples TRBV6-2 or TRBV6-3 to TRBJ2-7; TRBD2 aligns across 9 bases. The trim removed 5 bases at V and 5 bases at J, leaving 10 bases unmatched. The CDR3 is 15 amino acids. Germline V gene data show CDR1 as MNHEY and CDR2 as SVGEGT. The CDR3 sequence: CASSDGLASRHEQYF. CDR3 nucleotides: TGTGCCAGCAGTGACGGACTAGCGTCGCGGCACGAGCAGTACTTC.

This rearrangement joins TRBV9 to TRBJ2-1, with unresolved D. The germline V gene has CDR1 SGDLS and CDR2 YYNGEE. V lost 0 bases and J 2 bases, leaving 3 bases between the germline ends. The CDR3 consists of 13 residues. The CDR3 nucleotides read TGTGCCAGCAGCGTAGTACCCTACAATGAGCAGTTCTTC. It specifies CASSVVPYNEQFF.

The V gene is TRBV10-2, the J gene TRBJ2-1; D may be TRBD2 (5 bases). The CDR3 has 20 residues. Per the germline V gene, CDR1 is WSHSY and CDR2 is SAAADI. Trimming pared 8 bases from V and 0 bases from J, leaving 29 bases between. The CDR3 loop is CASLGLNPEEAAGSYNEQFF. Written as DNA, the CDR3 is TGCGCCAGCTTGGGCCTTAACCCCGAGGAGGCGGCGGGCTCCTACAATGAGCAGTTCTTC.

The rearrangement joins TRBV7-2 to TRBJ1-1, with TRBD1 matching over 7 bases. V shed 2 bases and J 1 base; nucleotides not matched to a gene: 7. The germline CDR1 and CDR2 sequences are SGHTA and FQGNSA. This CDR3 spans 16 amino acids. The CDR3 here is CASSLLPGQPNTEAFF. DNA for the CDR3: TGTGCCAGCAGCTTATTACCGGGACAGCCGAACACTGAAGCTTTCTTT.

J is TRBJ1-1 and V is TRBV28; D perhaps matches TRBD1 (5 bases). V was clipped by 2 bases and J by 4 bases, with 5 bases between them. Germline CDR1 reads MDHEN; CDR2 reads SYDVKM. This CDR3 is 12 amino acids long. The CDR3 nucleotides read TGTGCCAGCAGTTTACAGGGCACTGAAGCTTTCTTT. It is translated as CASSLQGTEAFF.

The V gene is TRBV5-1, the J gene TRBJ2-1; TRBD2 agrees at 12 bases. The CDR3 contains 15 residues. Germline V lookup: CDR1 SGHRS, CDR2 YFSETQ. The ends lost 4 bases at V and 6 bases at J; junction bases unmatched: 5. Here the CDR3 DNA reads TGCGCCAGCAGCCTCGGACTAGCGGGACGCAATGAGCAGTTCTTC. Amino acid sequence: CASSLGLAGRNEQFF. The entire variable domain, with the rest obtained from reference TRBV5-1 and TRBJ2-1, is as follows: KAGVTQTPRYLIKTRGQQVTLSCSPISGHRSVSWYQQTPGQGLQFLFEYFSETQRNKGNFPGRFSGRQFSNSRSEMNVSTLELGDSALYLCASSLGLAGRNEQFFGPGTRLTVL.

V is TRBV29-1 and J is TRBJ2-7, with TRBD2 matching 13 bases. The germline V gene encodes CDR1 SQVTM and CDR2 ANQGSEA. The CDR3 runs 15 residues. With 3 bases clipped from V and 7 bases from J, the junction kept 9 bases outside the gene matches. The CDR3 loop is CSVDLGTSGNMEQYF. The CDR3 region has the DNA TGCAGCGTTGACCTCGGGACTAGCGGGAATATGGAGCAGTACTTC.

The gene calls are TRBV28 and TRBJ1-6; 7 positions agree with TRBD1. The J segment lost 4 bases and the V segment lost 5 bases, leaving 8 bases of the junction unmatched. Per germline, CDR1 MDHEN and CDR2 SYDVKM. CDR3 length: 16 amino acids. For the CDR3, the DNA is TGTGCCAGCAGTCCGACGACAGGGCGTTATAATTCACCCCTCCACTTT. Its protein is CASSPTTGRYNSPLHF. The variable domain in full, with the rest retrieved from reference TRBV28 and TRBJ1-6, is DVKVTQSSRYLVKRTGEKVFLECVQDMDHENMFWYRQDPGLGLRLIYFSYDVKMKEKGDIPEGYSVSREKKERFSLILESASTNQTSMYLCASSPTTGRYNSPLHFGNGTRLTVT.

V and J are TRBV7-2 and TRBJ2-7; D gene uncertain. From germline, CDR1 is SGHTA and CDR2 FQGNSA. V gave up 3 bases and J gave up 3 bases, with 18 bases separating them. CDR3 length: 16 residues. As DNA, the CDR3 is TGTGCCAGCAGCTTTACCCCACCTACAATAGGCTACGAGCAGTACTTC. This encodes CASSFTPPTIGYEQYF.

This chain connects TRBV15 to TRBJ1-4, with 10 bases fitting TRBD1. V trimming: 1 base; J trimming: 10 bases; junction bases outside the gene matches: 6. The CDR3 covers 15 residues. The germline V gene has CDR1 LNHNV and CDR2 YYDKDF (reference sequence). In DNA form, the CDR3 reads TGTGCCACCAGCAGAGGGGGGACAGGGGATGGAAAACTGTTTTTT. This sequence encodes CATSRGGTGDGKLFF.

The chain employs TRBV10-2 and TRBJ2-1; D remains ambiguous. CDR3 length: 14 amino acids. The germline V and J ends were trimmed by 2 bases and 4 bases, with 9 bases remaining between them. Germline CDR1 is WSHSY and CDR2 is SAAADI. As DNA, the CDR3 is TGCGCCAGCAGTGAGCCCTCGACTTACAATGAGCAGTTCTTC. This translates into CASSEPSTYNEQFF.

The rearrangement uses TRBV25-1 and TRBJ1-6; D perhaps matches TRBD1 (6 bases). Germline CDR1 is MGHDK and CDR2 is SYGVNS. This CDR3 comprises 15 residues. Trimming removed 1 base from V and 6 bases from J, with 10 bases in between. CDR3 nucleotides: TGTGCCAGCAGTGAATCCACAGGGAGTAATTCACCCCTCCACTTT. Translation: CASSESTGSNSPLHF.

This clone has only a few counts. This chain connects TRBV14 to TRBJ1-6; 8 positions agree with TRBD1. The CDR3 length is 18 residues. Per germline, CDR1 SGHDN and CDR2 FVKESK. V gave up 1 base and J gave up 7 bases; unmatched junction bases: 12. CDR3 amino acids: CASSQVPFVTGDNSPLHF. CDR3 DNA sequence: TGTGCCAGCAGCCAAGTTCCATTCGTGACAGGGGACAATTCACCCCTCCACTTT.

The chain employs TRBV6-5 and TRBJ1-1; unclear D gene. CDR1 MNHEY and CDR2 SVGAGI come from the germline V gene. This CDR3 comprises 15 residues. V dropped 0 bases and J dropped 5 bases, with 13 bases sitting between them. The CDR3 is CASSYSNGGRTEAFF. DNA of the CDR3: TGTGCCAGCAGTTACTCGAATGGTGGGAGGACTGAAGCTTTCTTT.

The chain is built from TRBV4-1 and TRBJ2-7; D possibly corresponds to TRBD1 (5 bases). The germline V gene has CDR1 MGHRA and CDR2 YSYEKL. The CDR3 sequence is 14 residues long. V lost 1 base, J lost 2 bases, and 9 bases lay in between. The CDR3 sequence: CASSQADSTYEQYF. As DNA, the CDR3 is TGCGCCAGCAGCCAAGCCGACAGTACCTACGAGCAGTACTTC.

V usage is TRBV2 and J usage is TRBJ2-3; 11 bases align to TRBD2. The V and J ends lost 2 bases and 2 bases, in that order; junction bases with no gene match: 6. The CDR3 has 17 amino acids. The germline V gene encodes CDR1 SNHLY and CDR2 FYNNEI. The CDR3: CASSEHGLAGNTDTQYF. The CDR3 coding sequence is TGTGCCAGCAGTGAACACGGACTAGCGGGCAACACAGATACGCAGTATTTT.

The rearrangement uses TRBV5-6 and TRBJ2-1, with 12 bases that match TRBD2. With 4 bases clipped from V and 9 bases from J, the junction kept 8 bases outside the gene matches. Germline loops: CDR1 SGHDT, CDR2 YYEEEE. This CDR3 region has 15 residues. This chain's CDR3 is CASSPGLAGLGEQFF. Written as DNA, the CDR3 is TGTGCCAGCAGCCCCGGACTAGCGGGATTGGGTGAGCAGTTCTTC.

The chain is built from TRBV14 and TRBJ1-1; unclear D gene. Germline-derived CDR1 and CDR2 are SGHDN and FVKESK. The CDR3 extends over 15 amino acids. V dropped 1 base and J dropped 5 bases, with 14 bases sitting between them. CDR3 sequence reads: CASSQARGMGTEAFF. The CDR3 nucleotides are TGTGCCAGCAGCCAAGCTCGGGGAATGGGAACTGAAGCTTTCTTT.